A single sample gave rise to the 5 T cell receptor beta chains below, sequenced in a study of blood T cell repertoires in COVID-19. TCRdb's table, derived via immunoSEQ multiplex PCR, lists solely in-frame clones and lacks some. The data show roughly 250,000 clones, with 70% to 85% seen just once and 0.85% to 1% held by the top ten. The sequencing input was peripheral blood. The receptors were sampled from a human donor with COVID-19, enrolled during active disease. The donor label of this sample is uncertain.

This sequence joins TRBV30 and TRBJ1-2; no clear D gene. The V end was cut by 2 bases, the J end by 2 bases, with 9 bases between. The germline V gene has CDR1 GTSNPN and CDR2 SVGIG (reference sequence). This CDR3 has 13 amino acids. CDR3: CAWSKSRNYGYTF. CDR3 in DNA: TGTGCCTGGAGTAAAAGCAGGAACTATGGCTACACCTTC.

CDR3: CATSDADRVYEQYF. DNA of the CDR3: TGTGCCACCAGTGATGCTGACAGAGTATACGAGCAGTACTTC. V usage is TRBV24-1 and J usage is TRBJ2-7; D may be TRBD1 (5 bases). The CDR3 has 14 residues. V was trimmed by 3 bases and J by 4 bases, leaving 12 bases between them. CDR1 and CDR2 (germline): KGHDR, SFDVKD.

CDR3 residues: CASMDRVNTEAFF. CDR3 in DNA: TGTGCCAGCATGGACAGGGTGAACACTGAAGCTTTCTTT. The gene calls are TRBV6-5 and TRBJ1-1, with 8 bases that match TRBD1. This CDR3 comprises 13 residues. J was trimmed by 0 bases and V by 7 bases; bases with no gene match: 1. Germline V lookup: CDR1 MNHEY, CDR2 SVGAGI.

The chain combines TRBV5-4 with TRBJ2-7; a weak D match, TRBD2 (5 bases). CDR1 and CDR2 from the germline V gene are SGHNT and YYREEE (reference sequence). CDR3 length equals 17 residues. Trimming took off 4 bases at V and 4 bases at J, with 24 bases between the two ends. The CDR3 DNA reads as TGTGCCAGCAGCCCCGCCCCTAGCAGGCAGGCTCTATACGAGCAGTACTTC. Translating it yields CASSPAPSRQALYEQYF.

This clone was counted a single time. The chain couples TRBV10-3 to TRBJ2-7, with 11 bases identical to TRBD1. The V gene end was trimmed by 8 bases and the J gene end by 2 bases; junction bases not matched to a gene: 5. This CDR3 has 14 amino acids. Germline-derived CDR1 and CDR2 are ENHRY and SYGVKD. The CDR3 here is CAIGRDRGTYEQYF. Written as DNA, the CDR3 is TGTGCCATCGGCCGGGACAGGGGGACCTACGAGCAGTACTTC.